Listed here are 26 T cell receptor beta chains from one sample, sequenced in a study of T cell repertoires in cytomegalovirus infection (dated 2019 in TCRdb). Reads for this sample came from an Illumina HiSeq 1500. The public reads were quality trimmed at Q25 with fastp and then assembled into clones with MiXCR by TCRdb, keeping productive beta chains. Rows are combined by CDR3 protein, so each entry shows the most common genes and DNA. For this sample the table gives about 920,000 distinct CDR3 sequences, of which 25% to 40% were detected only once. 13% of the sample rests with the top ten. The treatment or condition label, as the study defines it: in vitro stimulation with specific CMV peptide epitopes to enrich CMV-specific T cells. No antigen has been assigned to these receptors. Source: cultured CD8+ T cells from PBMCs, taken from culture after CMV antigen stimulation. The receptors shown here come from a human donor in good health (CMV status not recorded). Some clones in this sample may be carry-over from other donors' samples.

This clonotype occurred once. The rearrangement uses TRBV27 and TRBJ2-1; 9 positions match TRBD2. The V and J ends lost 3 bases and 7 bases, in that order; junction bases with no gene match: 16. Per germline, CDR1 MNHEY and CDR2 SMNVEV (reference sequence). The CDR3 has 18 amino acids. The CDR3 loop reads CASSFGGGAIRDMNEQFF. For the CDR3, the DNA is TGTGCCAGCAGTTTCGGCGGGGGGGCGATCCGAGATATGAATGAGCAGTTCTTC.

This clonotype was counted ten times or more. The DNA of the CDR3 is TGTGCCAGCAGCTTAGACCCCGGGTTGGGGGATGAAAAACTGTTTTTT. Translation: CASSLDPGLGDEKLFF. The chain is built from TRBV7-2 and TRBJ1-4; D perhaps matches TRBD1 (5 bases). V was shortened by 1 base and J by 6 bases, with 15 bases between the two germline ends. The CDR3 contains 16 residues. Germline-derived CDR1 and CDR2 are SGHTA and FQGNSA.

The rearrangement links TRBV27 to TRBJ2-6; no definite D call. CDR1 is MNHEY and CDR2 is SMNVEV in the germline V gene (reference sequence). V was pared by 0 bases and J by 0 bases, with 9 bases between. The CDR3 has 17 residues. CDR3 protein: CASSLSTVPSGANVLTF. Here the CDR3 DNA reads TGTGCCAGCAGTTTATCAACAGTGCCCTCTGGGGCCAACGTCCTGACTTTC.

Many counts were recorded for this clonotype. The chain recombines TRBV7-2 with TRBJ2-5; TRBD2 is a possible D gene (5 bases). Per the germline V gene, CDR1 is SGHTA and CDR2 is FQGNSA. Deletions cut 0 bases from V and 4 bases from J, with 18 bases between. The CDR3 length is 17 residues. The CDR3 region is CASSLAYPGPAGETQYF. The CDR3 DNA is TGTGCCAGCAGCTTAGCCTATCCGGGCCCCGCGGGAGAGACCCAGTACTTC.

CDR3: CASSWGLAGLLGTDTQYF. The CDR3 nucleotides read TGTGCCAGCAGTTGGGGACTAGCGGGTTTGCTAGGCACAGATACGCAGTATTTT. This chain links TRBV27 with TRBJ2-3; TRBD2 agrees at 12 bases. Germline V gene data show CDR1 as MNHEY and CDR2 as SMNVEV (reference sequence). Trimming cost V 4 bases and J 1 base; bases outside gene matches: 9. This CDR3 region has 18 residues.

This clonotype was found a few times. This chain links TRBV10-2 with TRBJ1-5; 8 bases match TRBD1. Germline lookup yields CDR1 WSHSY and CDR2 SAAADI. The trim removed 4 bases at V and 2 bases at J, leaving 4 bases unmatched. CDR3 length equals 15 residues. The CDR3 DNA reads as TGCGCCAGCAGTGGCTCGACAGGGGGCAATCAGCCCCAGCATTTT. Its protein is CASSGSTGGNQPQHF.

The sample holds many counts of this clonotype. The V call is TRBV5-5, the J call TRBJ1-1; tentatively, D is TRBD1 (5 bases). The length of the CDR3 is 12 residues. V was clipped by 9 bases and J by 4 bases, with 13 bases between them. CDR1 SGHKS and CDR2 YYEKEE come from the germline V gene (reference sequence). CDR3 in amino acids: CATRVQGTEAFF. Here the CDR3 DNA reads TGTGCCACCAGGGTCCAGGGCACTGAAGCTTTCTTT.

The gene calls are TRBV4-3 and TRBJ1-1; D is undetermined. In germline, CDR1 is LGHNA, CDR2 YSLEER. V shed 0 bases and J shed 4 bases, with 12 bases lying between them. This CDR3 has 15 residues. CDR3 region: CASSQDSARGTEAFF. The CDR3 DNA is TGCGCCAGCAGCCAAGACAGCGCCCGGGGCACTGAAGCTTTCTTT.

About this clonotype: Since no conserved phenylalanine or tryptophan closes the CDR3, a read error is the likely cause. This chain joins TRBV19 and TRBJ2-7; D possibly corresponds to TRBD1 (6 bases). V dropped 4 bases and J dropped 1 base, with 11 bases sitting between them. Per the germline V gene, CDR1 is LNHDA and CDR2 is SQIVND (reference sequence). CDR3 length: 14 residues. In DNA form, the CDR3 reads TGTGCCAGTAGTAGCCGGGACACATCCTACGAGCAGTACTGC. This codes for CASSSRDTSYEQYC.

The chain joins TRBV6-1 to TRBJ1-5; no definite D call. The ends were cut back, 6 bases at V and 5 bases at J, with 11 bases in the middle. Germline V gene data show CDR1 as MNHNS and CDR2 as SASEGT. The CDR3 contains 13 residues. The CDR3 spells CASSDTMYQPQHF. The CDR3 bases are TGTGCCAGCAGCGACACAATGTATCAGCCCCAGCATTTT.

This clonotype was counted at least ten times. V and J are TRBV7-8 and TRBJ2-3; TRBD2 matches at 14 bases. Trimming took 5 bases from V and 0 from J; bases not matched to a gene: 10. CDR3 length: 19 amino acids. CDR1 SGHVS and CDR2 FQNEAQ come from the germline V gene. The CDR3 spells CASSHPGTSGGASTDTQYF. As DNA, the CDR3 is TGTGCCAGCAGCCATCCCGGGACTAGCGGGGGCGCTAGCACAGATACGCAGTATTTT. Full variable domain (remainder filled in from reference TRBV7-8 and TRBJ2-3): GAGVSQSPRYKVAKRGQDVALRCDPISGHVSLFWYQQALGQGPEFLTYFQNEAQLDKSGLPSDRFFAERPEGSVSTLKIQRTQQEDSAVYLCASSHPGTSGGASTDTQYFGPGTRLTVL.

This clonotype showed up just a few times. This rearrangement joins TRBV12-3 or TRBV12-4 to TRBJ2-7, with D hard to call. Trimming took off 3 bases at V and 2 bases at J, with 5 bases between the two ends. This CDR3 spans 12 amino acids. The DNA for the CDR3 is TGTGCCAGCAGTTTGAATACCTACGAGCAGTACGTC. Translated, it gives CASSLNTYEQYV.

In this sample, this clonotype turned up once. The CDR3 sequence is CASSSEAEETQYF. For the CDR3, the DNA is TGTGCCAGCAGCTCGGAGGCCGAAGAGACCCAGTACTTC. V and J are TRBV7-9 and TRBJ2-5, with a tentative D call TRBD2 (5 bases). Between the trimmed V and J ends, which lost 4 bases and 3 bases, there was a span of 9 bases. This CDR3 contains 13 residues. The germline V gene encodes CDR1 SEHNR and CDR2 FQNEAQ (reference sequence).

For this clonotype: The conserved closing phenylalanine or tryptophan is absent in this CDR3, likely reflecting a read error. The rearrangement uses TRBV7-6 and TRBJ1-5; D ambiguous. Trimming left V 3 bases short and J 4 bases short, with 10 bases between. This CDR3 has 14 amino acids. Germline CDR1 SGHVS, CDR2 FNYEAQ. This chain's CDR3 is CASSLLIGNQPQHS. CDR3 nucleotide sequence: TGTGCCAGCAGCTTGCTTATCGGGAATCAGCCCCAGCATTCT.

Concerning this clonotype: The junction does not match germline at one end; this may be a read error. CDR3 protein: CVSSGGGEFYNEQFF. The CDR3, as DNA: TGTGTCAGCAGCGGAGGGGGCGAATTCTACAATGAGCAGTTCTTC. The chain recombines TRBV5-5 with TRBJ2-1, with D possibly TRBD1 on 7 matching bases. CDR3 length: 15 amino acids. Germline loops: CDR1 SGHKS, CDR2 YYEKEE (reference sequence).

In DNA form, the CDR3 reads TGTGCCAGCAGGGGGTACAATTACGAGCAGTACGTC. Amino acids: CASRGYNYEQYV. The V and J genes are TRBV6-2 or TRBV6-3 and TRBJ2-7; the D is unclear. The CDR3 spans 12 residues. Germline CDR1 MNHEY, CDR2 SVGEGT. The ends were cut back, 6 bases at V and 4 bases at J, with 10 bases in the middle.

The sample holds many counts of this clonotype. This chain connects TRBV7-2 to TRBJ2-5; TRBD2 matches 7 bases. With 4 bases clipped from V and 4 bases from J, the junction kept 9 bases outside the gene matches. There are 15 residues in the CDR3. CDR1 and CDR2 (germline): SGHTA, FQGNSA. The CDR3 DNA reads TGTGCCAGCAGCTCTATAGCGGGCTCACTAGAGACCCAGTACTTC. Translated: CASSSIAGSLETQYF.

This clonotype was seen a few times. This chain connects TRBV27 to TRBJ2-3; 9 bases agree with TRBD2. Germline assignment: CDR1 MNHEY and CDR2 SMNVEV (reference sequence). CDR3 length equals 16 residues. V shed 5 bases, J shed 4 bases, and the junction held 10 bases outside the gene matches. CDR3 sequence reads: CASSGLAGRASDTQYF. In DNA, the CDR3 is TGTGCCAGCAGTGGTCTAGCGGGACGGGCTTCAGATACGCAGTATTTT.

The table lists this clonotype with many counts. The V and J genes are TRBV4-3 and TRBJ1-6, with a weak D call TRBD1 (6 bases). The V gene lost 0 bases and the J gene lost 7 bases, with 16 bases spanning the gap. This CDR3 has 17 residues. CDR1 and CDR2 from the germline V gene are LGHNA and YSLEER. Written as DNA, the CDR3 is TGCGCCAGCAGCCAAGAATCGGGGGGCGTCTGGAATTCACCCCTCCACTTT. It translates to CASSQESGGVWNSPLHF.

The J gene is TRBJ2-1, the V gene TRBV28; 12 bases fit TRBD2. V lost 6 bases and J lost 5; bases outside the gene matches: 8. CDR3 length: 16 residues. Germline lookup yields CDR1 MDHEN and CDR2 SYDVKM. The CDR3 spells CASRSRLAGADNEQFF. CDR3 sequence (DNA): TGTGCCAGCAGGAGCCGACTAGCGGGGGCCGACAATGAGCAGTTCTTC. Combining the CDR3 with reference TRBV28 and TRBJ2-1 gives the whole variable domain DVKVTQSSRYLVKRTGEKVFLECVQDMDHENMFWYRQDPGLGLRLIYFSYDVKMKEKGDIPEGYSVSREKKERFSLILESASTNQTSMYLCASRSRLAGADNEQFFGPGTRLTVL.

On this clonotype itself: A read error may explain this, as a much larger clone is one base away. The chain couples TRBV7-2 to TRBJ1-5; 10 bases map to TRBD1. The length of the CDR3 is 17 residues. V lost 7 bases to trimming and J lost 7 bases; unmatched junction nucleotides: 16. CDR1 and CDR2 from the germline V gene are SGHTA and FQGNSA. CDR3 in DNA: TGTGCCAGCAACATAAACCGGGACAGGGGTATAGGCCAGCCCCAGCATTTT. This gives the protein CASNINRDRGIGQPQHF.

In its sample, this clonotype was seen a few times. The chain couples TRBV6-5 to TRBJ1-2, with D perhaps TRBD1 (6 bases). Germline CDR1 MNHEY, CDR2 SVGAGI. Trimming removed 4 bases from V and 4 bases from J, with 13 bases in between. The CDR3 covers 14 residues. This CDR3 reads CASSLHRDLYGYTF. The DNA for the CDR3 is TGTGCCAGCAGTTTACACAGGGACCTCTATGGCTACACCTTC.

This clonotype was seen only a few times. The J gene is TRBJ1-5, the V gene TRBV6-1, with D uncertain. The germline gives CDR1 MNHNS, CDR2 SASEGT. V was pared by 5 bases and J by 5 bases, with 10 bases between. The CDR3 is 13 residues long. In DNA, the CDR3 is TGTGCCAGCAGTTCCGATATTTATCAGCCCCAGCATTTT. It is translated as CASSSDIYQPQHF.

This clonotype was counted a few times. J is TRBJ2-3 and V is TRBV2; 7 bases match TRBD1. Germline V gene data show CDR1 as SNHLY and CDR2 as FYNNEI. The J segment lost 3 bases and the V segment lost 10 bases, leaving 7 bases of the junction unmatched. The CDR3 extends over 13 amino acids. Here the CDR3 reads CAIRDRLTDTQYF. In DNA form, the CDR3 reads TGTGCCATCCGGGACAGACTAACAGATACGCAGTATTTT.

Only a few counts were recorded for this clonotype. The chain couples TRBV5-1 to TRBJ2-1, with D possibly being TRBD1 (5 bases). The CDR3 runs to 16 residues. The germline V and J ends were trimmed by 0 bases and 0 bases, with 10 bases remaining between them. Per the germline V gene, CDR1 is SGHRS and CDR2 is YFSETQ. The CDR3 is CASSLAGLSSYNEQFF. CDR3 in DNA: TGCGCCAGCAGCTTGGCAGGGTTAAGCTCCTACAATGAGCAGTTCTTC.

This chain connects TRBV15 to TRBJ2-7, with a tentative D call TRBD1 (5 bases). Trimming took off 3 bases at V and 1 base at J, with 10 bases between the two ends. The CDR3 length is 14 residues. Germline V gene sequence: CDR1 LNHNV, CDR2 YYDKDF (reference sequence). In nucleotides, the CDR3 is TGTGCCACCAGCAGCAGGGCGGAGTCCTACGAGCAGTACTTC. The encoded protein is CATSSRAESYEQYF.